The 25 T cell receptor beta chains presented below share a single source sample, sequenced in a study of molecular identifiers for immune sequencing clone quantification. MiXCR, applied by TCRdb to the PCR reads, yields one record per CDR3 protein. The sample holds under 650,000 distinct CDR3 sequences, about 20% seen once. The sequencing sample was made of naive CD8+ T cells from blood, with Jurkat cell RNA spiked in. Specified subset: FACS-sorted CD8+CD4-CCR7+CD45RA+ naive T cells. The source of these receptors is a human donor in good health. Some libraries in this study had Jurkat cell RNA spiked in.

This clonotype has a count of ten or more. The chain combines TRBV6-2 or TRBV6-3 with TRBJ2-7, with 9 bases matching TRBD2. This CDR3 has 13 amino acids. CDR1 is MNHEY, CDR2 SVGEGT, per germline. With 7 bases clipped from V and 2 bases from J, the junction kept 3 bases outside the gene matches. The CDR3 is CASNRLAAYEQYF. The CDR3 bases are TGTGCCAGCAACCGACTAGCGGCCTACGAGCAGTACTTC.

This clonotype was observed at least ten times. The V call is TRBV9, the J call TRBJ2-1; 7 bases map to TRBD2. J lost 4 bases, V lost 2 bases, and 6 bases had no gene match. CDR1 is SGDLS and CDR2 is YYNGEE in the germline V gene. The CDR3 loop spans 15 amino acids. The CDR3 here is CASSVSAGMYNEQFF. The CDR3 DNA is TGTGCCAGCAGCGTGTCAGCGGGGATGTACAATGAGCAGTTCTTC.

This clonotype was recorded at least ten times. The CDR3 is CAISESVDGSNQPQHF. CDR3 bases: TGTGCCATCAGTGAGTCGGTGGACGGTTCTAATCAGCCCCAGCATTTT. V and J are TRBV10-3 and TRBJ1-5; no clear D. The CDR3 is 16 residues long. CDR1 ENHRY and CDR2 SYGVKD come from the germline V gene. V dropped 0 bases and J dropped 4 bases, with 13 bases sitting between them.

This clonotype showed up many times. V is TRBV27 and J is TRBJ1-1, with D possibly being TRBD1 (6 bases). Between the trimmed V and J ends, which lost 4 bases and 7 bases, there was a span of 13 bases. The CDR3 is made up of 13 amino acids. The germline V gene has CDR1 MNHEY and CDR2 SMNVEV (reference sequence). DNA for the CDR3: TGTGCCAGCAGTTCCGGCGGGACATTTGAAGCTTTCTTT. Translated: CASSSGGTFEAFF.

This clonotype was observed at least ten times. Mismatch with germline at one junction end may stem from a read error. This chain connects TRBV29-1 to TRBJ2-7, with 10 bases identical to TRBD1. Germline CDR1 reads SQVTM; CDR2 reads ANQGSEA. The CDR3 loop spans 14 amino acids. DNA for the CDR3: TGCAGCGTTATGGGACAGGGGAACTCCCACGAGCAGTACTTC. Protein product: CSVMGQGNSHEQYF.

This clonotype was seen ten or more times. V is TRBV4-1 and J is TRBJ2-7; 10 bases map to TRBD2. The CDR3 spans 19 residues. The ends lost 0 bases at V and 7 bases at J; junction bases unmatched: 18. The germline V gene has CDR1 MGHRA and CDR2 YSYEKL. The CDR3 protein is CASSQDETSGFNYGVEQYF. The CDR3 DNA reads TGCGCCAGCAGCCAAGACGAGACTAGCGGGTTTAACTACGGGGTTGAGCAGTACTTC.

This clonotype occurred many times. The J gene is TRBJ2-7, the V gene TRBV25-1, with 9 bases matching TRBD1. V shed 2 bases, J shed 6 bases, and the junction held 8 bases outside the gene matches. This CDR3 contains 15 residues. Germline-derived CDR1 and CDR2 are MGHDK and SYGVNS. The CDR3 region is CASSEEQGAGVEQYF. The DNA of the CDR3 is TGTGCCAGCAGTGAAGAACAGGGGGCGGGGGTCGAGCAGTACTTC.

This clonotype appeared many times. The V call is TRBV6-6, the J call TRBJ2-3, with D hard to call. The V gene's germline CDR1 is MNHNY and CDR2 SVGAGI (reference sequence). The CDR3 has 17 amino acids. The germline V and J ends were trimmed by 1 base and 0 bases, with 14 bases remaining between them. Here the CDR3 reads CASSYYRGGASTDTQYF. The CDR3 bases are TGTGCCAGCAGTTACTACCGCGGTGGAGCTAGCACAGATACGCAGTATTTT.

This clonotype occurred a few times. The chain uses TRBV6-2 or TRBV6-3 and TRBJ1-3; no reliable D call. Deletions cut 6 bases from V and 8 bases from J, with 17 bases between. The germline V gene has CDR1 MNHEY and CDR2 SVGEGT. The CDR3 runs to 14 residues. CDR3 nucleotide sequence: TGTGCCAGCAGCTATACCCGTCAGGCGGACACCATATATTTT. Its translation is CASSYTRQADTIYF.

This clonotype was counted at least ten times. This chain joins TRBV9 and TRBJ2-5; 9 bases fit TRBD2. The CDR3 totals 17 residues. Unmatched junction bases numbered 10, after V lost 2 bases and J lost 2 bases. Germline loops: CDR1 SGDLS, CDR2 YYNGEE. CDR3 nucleotides: TGTGCCAGCAGCGTGGGGAATCTAGCGGGGATACAAGAGACCCAGTACTTC. Protein: CASSVGNLAGIQETQYF.

This clonotype was counted many times. The V and J genes are TRBV7-9 and TRBJ1-2; TRBD1 matches at 11 bases. Germline V gene data show CDR1 as SEHNR and CDR2 as FQNEAQ (reference sequence). This CDR3 spans 15 amino acids. The V and J ends lost 4 bases and 5 bases, in that order; junction bases with no gene match: 6. The CDR3 protein is CASSYGQGAEYGYTF. CDR3 sequence (DNA): TGTGCCAGCAGCTACGGACAGGGGGCGGAATATGGCTACACCTTC.

As regards this clonotype: A much larger clone sits a single nucleotide away, making a read error possible. V and J are TRBV5-4 and TRBJ1-1; weak D call: TRBD1 (5 bases). The germline V gene encodes CDR1 SGHNT and CDR2 YYREEE (reference sequence). The CDR3 is 13 amino acids. CDR3 sequence reads: CAGSFQGYTEAFF. The CDR3 DNA is TGTGCCGGCAGCTTCCAGGGTTACACTGAAGCTTTCTTT.

This clonotype occurred many times. The chain employs TRBV7-6 and TRBJ1-1; weak D call: TRBD1 (6 bases). Germline CDR1 and CDR2: SGHVS and FNYEAQ. CDR3 length: 15 amino acids. The V end was cut by 5 bases, the J end by 0 bases, with 13 bases between. Written as DNA, the CDR3 is TGTGCCAGCAGCCCCGGGACAAACCTGAACACTGAAGCTTTCTTT. It encodes CASSPGTNLNTEAFF. Full variable domain (remainder filled in from reference TRBV7-6 and TRBJ1-1): GAGVSQSPRYKVTKRGQDVALRCDPISGHVSLYWYRQALGQGPEFLTYFNYEAQQDKSGLPNDRFSAERPEGSISTLTIQRTEQRDSAMYRCASSPGTNLNTEAFFGQGTRLTVV.

This clonotype was seen at least ten times. The V gene is TRBV27, the J gene TRBJ2-7; D is perhaps TRBD1 or TRBD2 (5 bases each). The CDR3 runs 13 residues. V was clipped by 7 bases and J by 3 bases, with 13 bases between them. Per germline, CDR1 MNHEY and CDR2 SMNVEV (reference sequence). CDR3 nucleotide sequence: TGTGCCAGCAAGCTCGGGACGAACTACGAGCAGTACTTC. Translated: CASKLGTNYEQYF.

The sample holds a few counts of this clonotype. This chain joins TRBV5-4 and TRBJ2-3, with 8 bases that match TRBD2. Looked up from germline, CDR1 is SGHNT and CDR2 is YYREEE (reference sequence). CDR3 length equals 16 residues. Trimming took 4 bases from V and 2 from J; bases not matched to a gene: 9. This chain's CDR3 is CASSPRGDAYTDTQYF. In DNA, the CDR3 is TGTGCCAGCAGCCCGCGGGGGGACGCATACACAGATACGCAGTATTTT.

This clonotype was seen many times. The chain is built from TRBV20-1 and TRBJ2-7, with 11 positions matching TRBD2. The CDR3 contains 13 residues. Looked up from germline, CDR1 is DFQATT and CDR2 is SNEGSKA (reference sequence). The V segment lost 5 bases and the J segment 4 bases; nucleotides outside the gene matches: 4. CDR3 bases: TGCAGTGCTCTTAGCGGGAGGGCTTACGAGCAGTACTTC. Amino acid sequence: CSALSGRAYEQYF.

This clonotype has ten or more counts. The rearrangement links TRBV7-9 to TRBJ1-2; D is unclear. Germline loops: CDR1 SEHNR, CDR2 FQNEAQ (reference sequence). The CDR3 covers 15 residues. Trimming took off 5 bases at V and 0 bases at J, with 13 bases between the two ends. CDR3 sequence reads: CASSPWQQSNYGYTF. The CDR3 nucleotides read TGTGCCAGCAGCCCATGGCAGCAATCTAACTATGGCTACACCTTC.

About this clonotype itself: A much larger clone differs by one base, so this may be a read error. CDR3 in DNA: TGTGCCAGCAGCGTAAATGTGGACCCGGGACACCGGAACACTGAAGCTTTCTTT. Translated: CASSVNVDPGHRNTEAFF. The chain links TRBV9 to TRBJ1-1, with D perhaps matching TRBD1 (6 bases). V was shortened by 1 base and J by 1 base, with 20 bases between the two germline ends. Germline values: CDR1 SGDLS, CDR2 YYNGEE. The CDR3 extends over 18 amino acids.

This clonotype appeared many times. V gene TRBV28 combines with J gene TRBJ2-7; possibly TRBD1 or TRBD2 for D (5 bases each). The CDR3 consists of 15 residues. V was cut by 2 bases and J by 1 base, with 12 bases left in between. Germline lookup yields CDR1 MDHEN and CDR2 SYDVKM. The DNA of the CDR3 is TGTGCCAGCAGTTTAACAGCCGGGGCGTCCTACGAGCAGTACTTC. This sequence encodes CASSLTAGASYEQYF.

This clonotype was seen many times. The chain joins TRBV5-4 to TRBJ2-7, with D perhaps TRBD1 (6 bases). In germline, CDR1 is SGHNT, CDR2 YYREEE (reference sequence). The ends were cut back, 0 bases at V and 3 bases at J, with 13 bases in the middle. The CDR3 contains 15 residues. CDR3 nucleotide sequence: TGTGCCAGCAGCTTGGGGCAGGGGAATATCTACGAGCAGTACTTC. Amino acid sequence: CASSLGQGNIYEQYF.

This clonotype has more than one count but fewer than ten. The V gene is TRBV6-6, the J gene TRBJ1-1; 8 bases fit TRBD1. The J segment lost 5 bases and the V segment lost 8 bases, leaving 10 bases of the junction unmatched. The germline V gene has CDR1 MNHNY and CDR2 SVGAGI (reference sequence). The CDR3 runs to 14 residues. CDR3 nucleotide sequence: TGTGCCAGCGGCCTAAACAGGGGGTATACTGAAGCTTTCTTT. It yields the protein CASGLNRGYTEAFF.

This clonotype was seen a few times. The chain carries TRBV20-1 and TRBJ1-1, with D hard to call. In germline, CDR1 is DFQATT, CDR2 SNEGSKA (reference sequence). Trimming took 3 bases from V and 0 from J, leaving 17 bases between them. The CDR3 loop spans 16 amino acids. CDR3 in amino acids: CSARDPDRSLNTEAFF. The CDR3 nucleotides read TGCAGTGCTAGGGACCCGGACCGATCCCTGAACACTGAAGCTTTCTTT.

This clonotype was detected many times. The chain carries TRBV6-2 or TRBV6-3 and TRBJ2-2; D not resolved. Germline V gene lookup returns CDR1 MNHEY and CDR2 SVGEGT. This CDR3 comprises 14 residues. Trimming removed 3 bases from V and 7 bases from J, with 12 bases in between. CDR3 nucleotide sequence: TGTGCCAGCAGTTATTTCGGCGATGGCGGGGAGCTGTTTTTT. Encoded protein: CASSYFGDGGELFF.

This clonotype was seen repeatedly, ten times or more. The chain recombines TRBV25-1 with TRBJ2-5, with unresolved D. This CDR3 is built from 15 residues. Germline CDR1 and CDR2: MGHDK and SYGVNS. Trimming took off 6 bases at V and 6 bases at J, with 20 bases between the two ends. CDR3 sequence: CASRGTRGRVKTQYF. The DNA of the CDR3 is TGTGCCAGCAGGGGAACTCGAGGACGGGTGAAGACCCAGTACTTC.

This chain joins TRBV12-3 or TRBV12-4 and TRBJ2-7; TRBD1 matches at 10 bases. V was clipped by 6 bases and J by 2 bases; unmatched bases: 4. The CDR3 runs 14 residues. CDR3 in amino acids: CASSGTGVAYEQYF. The DNA of the CDR3 is TGTGCCAGCAGCGGGACAGGGGTAGCCTACGAGCAGTACTTC.